The present TCR beta chain was sequenced within a study of shared clonotypes between healthy human individuals. Findings and limits, study-wide: Sequencing depth was predicted to influence how clonotypes are shared among donors.

Comment on this clone: Its matching antigen is unknown.

In the naive CD8 group, cells lacked CD45RO and were positively selected for CCR7, so terminally differentiated effector memory CD45RA+ cells were left out. Sorted-subset replicate PCRs used 200 ng of genomic DNA. This amount corresponded to tens of thousands of T cell genomes. Authors' analysis steps: Sequence data from immunoSEQ were junction-only and lacked quality scores; consequently, filtering differed. Sequencing used immunoSEQ multiplex PCR; TCRdb keeps in-frame clones, though not all of them. Clone size and V and J calls were adopted from that table, with D and trimming inferred from the DNA. Of about 580,000 clones listed, 98% are singletons. Germline V lookup: CDR1 SGHRS, CDR2 YFSETQ. V lost 4 bases to trimming and J lost 6 bases; unmatched junction nucleotides: 5. The CDR3 is 15 residues long.

The specimen sequenced was naive CD8+ T cells sorted from blood. The rearrangement uses TRBV5-1 and TRBJ2-3; the match to TRBD2 covers 13 bases. The sequence was collected from a young man in good health. The chain's CDR3 is CASSPGTSGMDTQYF. As DNA, the CDR3 is TGCGCCAGCAGCCCCGGGACTAGCGGGATGGATACGCAGTATTTT.